The entry that follows covers one T cell receptor (beta chain) sequence. This sample stems from a study of graft-versus-host responses after intestinal transplantation. Study results and limitations: Allografts of patients with graft-donor T cell macrochimerism showed high graft-versus-host to host-versus-graft clone ratios. Detected in recipient marrow were GvH clones, some of which were first observed in ileum or blood.

Researchers placed some 200,000 CFSE-labeled responder cells in culture with some 200,000 irradiated, violet-dye-labeled stimulator cells. Profiling relied on immunoSEQ multiplex PCR, and the TCRdb table lists in-frame clones only, not all of them. The table includes around 8,800 clones, 27% detected once. CDR3 length: 15 residues. In germline, CDR1 is SEHNR, CDR2 FQNEAQ (reference sequence). Trimming pared 8 bases from V and 2 bases from J, leaving 17 bases between. The sample here was alloreactive CD8+ T cells from a mixed lymphocyte reaction culture, taken before transplantation. The subset: CFSE-low proliferating T cells sorted from roughly 6-day pre-transplant mixed lymphocyte reaction (GvH or HvG direction). The sequence came from a human patient who was an organ donor for intestinal transplantation. This chain links TRBV7-9 with TRBJ2-3; possibly TRBD2 for D (6 bases). CDR3 in amino acids: CASDGGAPSTDTQYF. The CDR3 DNA follows: TGTGCCAGCGACGGCGGGGCCCCCTCCACAGATACGCAGTATTTT.